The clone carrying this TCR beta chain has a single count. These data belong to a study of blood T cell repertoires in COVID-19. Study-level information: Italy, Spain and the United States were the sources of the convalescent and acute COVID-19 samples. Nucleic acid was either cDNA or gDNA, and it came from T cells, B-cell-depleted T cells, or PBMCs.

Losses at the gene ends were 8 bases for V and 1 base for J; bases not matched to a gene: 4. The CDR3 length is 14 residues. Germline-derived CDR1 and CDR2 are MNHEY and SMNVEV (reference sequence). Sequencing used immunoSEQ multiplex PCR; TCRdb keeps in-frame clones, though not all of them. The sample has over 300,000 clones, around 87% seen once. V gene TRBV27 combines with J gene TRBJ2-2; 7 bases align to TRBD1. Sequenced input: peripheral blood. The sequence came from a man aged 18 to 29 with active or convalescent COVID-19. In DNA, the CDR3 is TGTGCCAGCCGGTGGACAGGGAACACCGGGGAGCTGTTTTTT. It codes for CASRWTGNTGELFF.